These 32 T cell receptor beta chains were sequenced from one sample in a study of shared clonotypes between healthy human individuals. The table came from immunoSEQ multiplex PCR; TCRdb's copy has only in-frame clones and leaves some out. The table includes more than 2 million clones, approximately 94% detected once. Naivety among CD8 cells was defined by CD45RO negativity and positive CCR7 selection, thereby excluding terminally differentiated effector memory CD45RA+ cells. Sequencing used naive CD8+ T cells sorted from blood. These receptors all come from a man aged 18 to 35 in good health.

With regard to this clone: Other nucleotide sequences in the sample specify the same CDR3. For the CDR3, the DNA is TGTGCCAGCAGCCCCAGTCTCACCGGGGAGCTGTTTTTT. Residues: CASSPSLTGELFF. This chain joins TRBV7-9 and TRBJ2-2; D unresolved. Looked up from germline, CDR1 is SEHNR and CDR2 is FQNEAQ (reference sequence). The CDR3 runs 13 residues. Trimming stripped 5 bases from V and 4 bases from J, with 8 bases between.

V usage is TRBV5-1 and J usage is TRBJ2-7; 11 nucleotides line up with TRBD2. The trim removed 2 bases at V and 6 bases at J, leaving 7 bases unmatched. The CDR3 is made up of 15 amino acids. Germline loops: CDR1 SGHRS, CDR2 YFSETQ. The CDR3 DNA reads TGCGCCAGCAGCTTCCTAGCGGGGGGCTCGGTCGAGCAGTACTTC. Its protein product is CASSFLAGGSVEQYF.

The chain employs TRBV27 and TRBJ1-5, with D hard to call. Germline CDR1 is MNHEY and CDR2 is SMNVEV (reference sequence). CDR3 length equals 13 residues. V lost 6 bases, J lost 5 bases, and 11 bases lay in between. The CDR3, as DNA: TGTGCCAGCAGCCCTGGATGGCATCAGCCCCAGCATTTT. Amino acids: CASSPGWHQPQHF.

This sequence joins TRBV7-6 and TRBJ2-7, with TRBD1 identical over 7 bases. The CDR3 totals 14 residues. The V and J ends lost 4 bases and 6 bases, in that order; junction bases with no gene match: 9. Germline-derived CDR1 and CDR2 are SGHVS and FNYEAQ. Here the CDR3 reads CASSSYRGSTEQYF. In DNA form, the CDR3 reads TGTGCCAGCAGCTCATACAGGGGTTCTACCGAGCAGTACTTC.

This chain joins TRBV7-9 and TRBJ1-2; D not certain. V shed 5 bases and J shed 6 bases, with 7 bases lying between them. Germline assignment: CDR1 SEHNR and CDR2 FQNEAQ (reference sequence). The CDR3 runs to 11 residues. This chain's CDR3 is CASSPSDGYTF. CDR3 DNA: TGTGCCAGCAGCCCGTCGGATGGCTACACCTTC. Combining the CDR3 with reference TRBV7-9 and TRBJ1-2 gives the whole variable domain DTGVSQNPRHKITKRGQNVTFRCDPISEHNRLYWYRQTLGQGPEFLTYFQNEAQLEKSRLLSDRFSAERPKGSFSTLEIQRTEQGDSAMYLCASSPSDGYTFGSGTRLTVV.

The J gene is TRBJ1-3, the V gene TRBV10-2; no definite D call. The V end lost 4 bases, the J end lost 0 bases, and 7 bases lay between the germline ends. This CDR3 contains 14 residues. Germline V gene sequence: CDR1 WSHSY, CDR2 SAAADI. The CDR3 sequence: CASSVWSSGNTIYF. The CDR3 coding sequence is TGCGCCAGCAGTGTTTGGAGCTCTGGAAACACCATATATTTT.

V usage is TRBV11-2 and J usage is TRBJ2-7, with D possibly matching TRBD1 (6 bases). This CDR3 region has 11 residues. Trimming cost V 5 bases and J 9 bases, with 11 bases left between them. CDR1 is SGHAT and CDR2 is FQNNGV in the germline V gene. The CDR3 bases are TGTGCCAGCAGCCCCCTAGGGGGGCAGTACTTC. This encodes CASSPLGGQYF. Filled out from reference TRBV11-2 and TRBJ2-7, the complete variable domain reads EAGVAQSPRYKIIEKRQSVAFWCNPISGHATLYWYQQILGQGPKLLIQFQNNGVVDDSQLPKDRFSAERLKGVDSTLKIQPAKLEDSAVYLCASSPLGGQYFGPGTRLTVT.

The chain joins TRBV10-3 to TRBJ2-1, with D possibly being TRBD2 (6 bases). V lost 6 bases, J lost 5 bases, and 17 bases lay in between. Per the germline V gene, CDR1 is ENHRY and CDR2 is SYGVKD. The CDR3 consists of 15 residues. CDR3 sequence: CAIRHTGLSHNEQFF. The CDR3 DNA follows: TGTGCCATCAGACATACGGGACTCAGCCACAATGAGCAGTTCTTC.

The chain joins TRBV9 to TRBJ2-7, with 7 bases lining up with TRBD2. Germline lookup yields CDR1 SGDLS and CDR2 YYNGEE. CDR3 length equals 16 residues. V lost 0 bases to trimming and J lost 0 bases; unmatched junction nucleotides: 6. The CDR3 nucleotides are TGTGCCAGCAGCGTAGGCGGGGTAGCGGGCTCCTACGAGCAGTACTTC. It translates to CASSVGGVAGSYEQYF.

The V and J genes are TRBV6-5 and TRBJ2-4, with 7 bases aligning to TRBD2. This CDR3 has 14 residues. V lost 0 bases and J lost 8; bases outside the gene matches: 4. The germline CDR1 and CDR2 sequences are MNHEY and SVGAGI. The CDR3 sequence: CASSYSGGMDIQYF. Here the CDR3 DNA reads TGTGCCAGCAGTTACTCGGGGGGGATGGACATTCAGTACTTC.

Comments on this clone: Other nucleotide sequences in the sample specify the same CDR3. This chain uses TRBV30 with TRBJ2-5; D remains ambiguous. The CDR3 loop spans 11 amino acids. V was shortened by 3 bases and J by 4 bases, with 6 bases between the two germline ends. Per the germline V gene, CDR1 is GTSNPN and CDR2 is SVGIG (reference sequence). CDR3 bases: TGTGCCTGGAGCGGCGGAGAGACCCAGTACTTC. This translates into CAWSGGETQYF. Looking up the rest from reference TRBV30 and TRBJ2-5 gives the full variable domain: SQTIHQWPATLVQPVGSPLSLECTVEGTSNPNLYWYRQAAGRGLQLLFYSVGIGQISSEVPQNLSASRPQDRQFILSSKKLLLSDSGFYLCAWSGGETQYFGPGTRLLVL.

The chain uses TRBV2 and TRBJ2-1; a weak D match, TRBD2 (6 bases). There are 16 residues in the CDR3. Per germline, CDR1 SNHLY and CDR2 FYNNEI. With 1 base removed from V and 6 bases from J, the gap between germline ends came to 16 bases. The CDR3 spells CASSEGGGLPINEQFF. CDR3 in DNA: TGTGCCAGCAGTGAAGGGGGAGGCCTCCCCATCAATGAGCAGTTCTTC.

V gene TRBV5-5 combines with J gene TRBJ2-3; D is uncertain. Germline values: CDR1 SGHKS, CDR2 YYEKEE (reference sequence). The V and J ends lost 0 bases and 6 bases respectively, with 8 bases between them. The length of the CDR3 is 13 residues. CDR3 coding DNA: TGTGCCAGCAGCTTGGAAAGGACGGATACGCAGTATTTT. Encoded protein: CASSLERTDTQYF. The full variable domain, in which reference TRBV5-5 and TRBJ2-3 provide the parts outside the CDR3, is DAGVTQSPTHLIKTRGQQVTLRCSPISGHKSVSWYQQVLGQGPQFIFQYYEKEERGRGNFPDRFSARQFPNYSSELNVNALLLGDSALYLCASSLERTDTQYFGPGTRLTVL.

V usage is TRBV5-6 and J usage is TRBJ1-1; D remains unclear. The CDR3 runs 16 residues. Trimming removed 4 bases from V and 0 bases from J, with 16 bases in between. Germline V CDR1 and CDR2: SGHDT, YYEEEE. CDR3 sequence (DNA): TGTGCCAGCAGCAGAGTTGGTCCGGAGTTGAACACTGAAGCTTTCTTT. Protein product: CASSRVGPELNTEAFF.

This clone has just one count. The chain has TRBV9 and TRBJ2-7; the match to TRBD2 covers 11 bases. From germline, CDR1 is SGDLS and CDR2 YYNGEE. The CDR3 consists of 13 residues. V dropped 3 bases and J dropped 6; count of bases not matched to a gene: 2. Here the CDR3 DNA reads TGTGCCAGCAGCGGTACTAGCGGGGGCGAGCAGTACTTC. Its protein is CASSGTSGGEQYF.

In this sample, this clone turned up once. The chain joins TRBV4-3 to TRBJ1-2; the D gene is possibly TRBD1 (5 bases). This CDR3 has 15 amino acids. The germline V gene has CDR1 LGHNA and CDR2 YSLEER. The V end was cut by 0 bases, the J end by 4 bases, with 12 bases between. In DNA, the CDR3 is TGCGCCAGCAGCCAAGATCGGGGACTGTCCTATGGCTACACCTTC. It is translated as CASSQDRGLSYGYTF.

The chain employs TRBV9 and TRBJ1-1; D not resolved. This CDR3 region has 14 residues. Germline CDR1 SGDLS, CDR2 YYNGEE. V gave up 4 bases and J gave up 5 bases, with 15 bases separating them. The CDR3 region is CASSPAGSGTEAFF. In DNA form, the CDR3 reads TGTGCCAGCAGCCCGGCGGGAAGTGGTACTGAAGCTTTCTTT.

Details on this clone: Other DNA sequences of this sample code for an identical CDR3. The V and J genes are TRBV7-9 and TRBJ1-1; D gene unclear. Germline CDR1 and CDR2: SEHNR and FQNEAQ (reference sequence). Trimming cost V 1 base and J 4 bases, with 7 bases left between them. The CDR3 totals 13 residues. The CDR3 sequence is CASSLGGVTEAFF. The CDR3 nucleotides read TGTGCCAGCAGCTTAGGGGGAGTCACTGAAGCTTTCTTT.

The chain recombines TRBV10-3 with TRBJ2-3; the match to TRBD2 covers 12 bases. Germline assignment: CDR1 ENHRY and CDR2 SYGVKD. V shed 5 bases, J shed 3 bases, and the junction held 12 bases outside the gene matches. The CDR3 has 18 residues. The CDR3 nucleotides read TGTGCCATCAGTCTTTCTAGCGGGGGGGCCAGTTGGACAGATACGCAGTATTTT. It is translated as CAISLSSGGASWTDTQYF.

This rearrangement joins TRBV9 to TRBJ1-1; D is possibly TRBD1 (5 bases). Germline V CDR1 and CDR2: SGDLS, YYNGEE. Trimming removed 7 bases at V and 0 bases at J, with 16 bases between. This CDR3 is built from 15 residues. The CDR3 sequence: CASARKGDMNTEAFF. DNA for the CDR3: TGTGCCAGCGCTCGTAAAGGGGATATGAACACTGAAGCTTTCTTT.

This chain uses TRBV2 with TRBJ2-5; TRBD2 agrees at 8 bases. J lost 5 bases, V lost 7 bases, and 9 bases had no gene match. The germline CDR1 and CDR2 sequences are SNHLY and FYNNEI. The CDR3 runs 14 residues. The CDR3 is CASKPGLVFETQYF. The CDR3 DNA reads as TGTGCCAGCAAGCCGGGACTAGTATTCGAGACCCAGTACTTC.

This CDR3 reads CASSAYSQVYEQYF. CDR3 DNA: TGTGCCAGCAGTGCCTACTCACAGGTTTACGAGCAGTACTTC. The J gene is TRBJ2-7, the V gene TRBV6-1; possibly TRBD1 for D (5 bases). Germline V gives CDR1 MNHNS, CDR2 SASEGT. The CDR3 is 14 residues long. V was pared by 4 bases and J by 4 bases, with 14 bases between.

The chain has TRBV5-1 and TRBJ2-1; 12 bases agree with TRBD1. This CDR3 is 16 amino acids long. Germline CDR1 is SGHRS and CDR2 is YFSETQ. V shed 0 bases and J 9 bases; nucleotides not matched to a gene: 7. CDR3 residues: CASSLEGTGGVGEQFF. The CDR3 bases are TGCGCCAGCAGCTTGGAGGGGACAGGGGGCGTAGGTGAGCAGTTCTTC.

V gene TRBV5-6 combines with J gene TRBJ2-7; no reliable D call. Trimming took off 5 bases at V and 3 bases at J, with 6 bases between the two ends. Germline V gene sequence: CDR1 SGHDT, CDR2 YYEEEE. The CDR3 covers 11 residues. The CDR3 nucleotides read TGTGCCAGCAGTTACGACTACGAGCAGTACTTC. Amino acid sequence: CASSYDYEQYF.

Regarding this clone: Other DNA sequences from this sample encode an identical CDR3 as well. The rearrangement links TRBV11-2 to TRBJ2-7; TRBD1 matches 12 bases. V lost 3 bases to trimming and J lost 7 bases; unmatched junction nucleotides: 4. This CDR3 has 14 amino acids. Looked up from germline, CDR1 is SGHAT and CDR2 is FQNNGV. The chain's CDR3 is CASSFGTGGLEQYF. The DNA for the CDR3 is TGTGCCAGCAGCTTTGGGACAGGGGGCTTAGAGCAGTACTTC.

Notes on this clone: Other nucleotide sequences from this sample produce the same CDR3. The rearrangement uses TRBV7-9 and TRBJ1-1; D is undetermined. Between the trimmed V and J ends, which lost 4 bases and 2 bases, there was a span of 5 bases. This CDR3 is 12 amino acids long. Germline CDR1 and CDR2: SEHNR and FQNEAQ (reference sequence). This chain's CDR3 is CASSYGNTEAFF. DNA for the CDR3: TGTGCCAGCAGCTACGGTAACACTGAAGCTTTCTTT.

This rearrangement joins TRBV5-6 to TRBJ2-7, with D unresolved. V lost 4 bases, J lost 4 bases, and 12 bases lay in between. Germline V gene data show CDR1 as SGHDT and CDR2 as YYEEEE. This CDR3 is built from 13 residues. The CDR3 sequence: CASSTRYMYEQYF. DNA of the CDR3: TGTGCCAGCAGCACCCGTTATATGTACGAGCAGTACTTC. The full variable domain, in which reference TRBV5-6 and TRBJ2-7 provide the parts outside the CDR3, is DAGVTQSPTHLIKTRGQQVTLRCSPKSGHDTVSWYQQALGQGPQFIFQYYEEEERQRGNFPDRFSGHQFPNYSSELNVNALLLGDSALYLCASSTRYMYEQYFGPGTRLTVT.

This chain connects TRBV5-1 to TRBJ2-1; 14 nucleotides match TRBD2. The V gene end was trimmed by 0 bases and the J gene end by 4 bases; junction bases not matched to a gene: 6. The CDR3 covers 18 residues. CDR1 is SGHRS and CDR2 is YFSETQ in the germline V gene. CDR3 in amino acids: CASSLEGLAGAAYNEQFF. The CDR3 coding sequence is TGCGCCAGCAGCTTGGAGGGACTAGCGGGGGCAGCTTACAATGAGCAGTTCTTC.

V gene TRBV6-5 combines with J gene TRBJ2-7; no reliable D call. The germline V and J ends were trimmed by 5 bases and 6 bases, with 17 bases remaining between them. Germline V lookup: CDR1 MNHEY, CDR2 SVGAGI. The CDR3 is 14 residues long. Here the CDR3 DNA reads TGTGCCAGCAGTCTGACACCGTTGCAGGCCGAGCAGTACTTC. This encodes CASSLTPLQAEQYF.

The rearrangement uses TRBV16 and TRBJ1-2; tentatively, D is TRBD1 (5 bases). Looked up from germline, CDR1 is KGHSY and CDR2 is FQNENV. The V end was cut by 4 bases, the J end by 11 bases, with 11 bases between. The CDR3 totals 11 residues. This CDR3 reads CASSPGGGYTF. For the CDR3, the DNA is TGTGCCAGCAGCCCCGGCGGGGGTTACACCTTC.

This clone was found once. V usage is TRBV11-2 and J usage is TRBJ2-3; D not resolved. The CDR3 loop spans 13 amino acids. The ends were cut back, 1 base at V and 2 bases at J, with 4 bases in the middle. CDR1 is SGHAT, CDR2 FQNNGV, per germline. CDR3 nucleotide sequence: TGTGCCAGCAGCTTAGTCGACACAGATACGCAGTATTTT. It yields the protein CASSLVDTDTQYF.

The chain uses TRBV29-1 and TRBJ2-5; TRBD2 agrees at 11 bases. Per germline, CDR1 SQVTM and CDR2 ANQGSEA. V gave up 6 bases and J gave up 3 bases; unmatched junction bases: 6. The CDR3 consists of 14 residues. The CDR3 loop reads CSVDPGLAEETQYF. In DNA, the CDR3 is TGCAGCGTGGACCCGGGACTAGCGGAAGAGACCCAGTACTTC. The whole variable domain, remainder taken from reference TRBV29-1 and TRBJ2-5, is SAVISQKPSRDICQRGTSLTIQCQVDSQVTMMFWYRQQPGQSLTLIATANQGSEATYESGFVIDKFPISRPNLTFSTLTVSNMSPEDSSIYLCSVDPGLAEETQYFGPGTRLLVL.